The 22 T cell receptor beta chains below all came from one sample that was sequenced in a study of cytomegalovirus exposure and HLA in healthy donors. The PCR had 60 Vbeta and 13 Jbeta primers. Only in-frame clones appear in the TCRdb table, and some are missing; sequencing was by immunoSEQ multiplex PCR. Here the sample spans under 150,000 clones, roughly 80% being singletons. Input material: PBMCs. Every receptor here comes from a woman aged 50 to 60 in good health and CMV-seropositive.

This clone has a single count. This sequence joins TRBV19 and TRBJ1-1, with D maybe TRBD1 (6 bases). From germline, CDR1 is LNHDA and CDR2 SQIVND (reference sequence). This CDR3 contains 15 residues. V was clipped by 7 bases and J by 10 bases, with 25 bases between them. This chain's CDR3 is CASTTTDRKQMGAFF. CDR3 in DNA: TGTGCCAGTACCACAACCGACAGGAAACAAATGGGAGCTTTCTTT.

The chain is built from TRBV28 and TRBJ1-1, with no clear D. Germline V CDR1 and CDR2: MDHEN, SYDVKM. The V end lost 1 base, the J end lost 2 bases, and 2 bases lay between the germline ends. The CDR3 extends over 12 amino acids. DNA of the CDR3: TGTGCCAGCAGTTTATTAAACACTGAAGCTTTCTTT. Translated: CASSLLNTEAFF.

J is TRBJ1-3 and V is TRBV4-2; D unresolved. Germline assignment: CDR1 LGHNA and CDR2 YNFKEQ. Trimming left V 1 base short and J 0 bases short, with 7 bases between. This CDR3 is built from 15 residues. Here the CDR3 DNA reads TGTGCCAGCAGCCAAGTCTGGAGCTCTGGAAACACCATATATTTT. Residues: CASSQVWSSGNTIYF.

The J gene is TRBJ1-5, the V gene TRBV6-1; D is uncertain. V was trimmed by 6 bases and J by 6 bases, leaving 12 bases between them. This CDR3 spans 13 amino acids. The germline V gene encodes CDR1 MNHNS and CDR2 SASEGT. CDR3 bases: TGTGCCAGCAGCTCGATCGGGATTCAGCCCCAGCATTTT. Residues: CASSSIGIQPQHF.

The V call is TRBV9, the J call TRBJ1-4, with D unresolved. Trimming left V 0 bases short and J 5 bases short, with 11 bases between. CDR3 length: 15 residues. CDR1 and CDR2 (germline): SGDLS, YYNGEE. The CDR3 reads CASSVAGGRNEKLFF. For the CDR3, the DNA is TGTGCCAGCAGCGTAGCTGGAGGAAGGAATGAAAAACTGTTTTTT.

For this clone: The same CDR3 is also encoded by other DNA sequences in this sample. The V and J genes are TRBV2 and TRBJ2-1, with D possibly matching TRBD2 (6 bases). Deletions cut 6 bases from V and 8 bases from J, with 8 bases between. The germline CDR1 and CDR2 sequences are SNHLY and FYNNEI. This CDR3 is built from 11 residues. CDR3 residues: CASRGGDEQFF. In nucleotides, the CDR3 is TGTGCCAGCAGGGGCGGGGATGAGCAGTTCTTC.

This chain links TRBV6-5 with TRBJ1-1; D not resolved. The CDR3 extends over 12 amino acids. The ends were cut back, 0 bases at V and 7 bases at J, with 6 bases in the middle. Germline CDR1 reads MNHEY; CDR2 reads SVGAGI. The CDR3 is CASSYSEGEAFF. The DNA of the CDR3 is TGTGCCAGCAGTTACTCTGAGGGTGAAGCTTTCTTT.

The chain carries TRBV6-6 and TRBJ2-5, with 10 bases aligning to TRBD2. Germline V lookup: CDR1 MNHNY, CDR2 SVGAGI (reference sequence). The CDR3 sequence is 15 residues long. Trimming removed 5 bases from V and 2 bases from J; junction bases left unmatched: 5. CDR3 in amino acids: CASSGVAGGQETQYF. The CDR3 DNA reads TGTGCCAGCAGTGGGGTAGCGGGGGGACAAGAGACCCAGTACTTC.

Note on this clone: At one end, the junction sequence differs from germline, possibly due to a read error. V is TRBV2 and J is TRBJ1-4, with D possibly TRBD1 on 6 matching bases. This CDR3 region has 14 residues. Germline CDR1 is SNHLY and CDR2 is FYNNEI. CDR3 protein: CASIEQGGGEKLFF. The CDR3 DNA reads TGTGCCAGCATTGAACAGGGAGGTGGTGAAAAACTGTTTTTT.

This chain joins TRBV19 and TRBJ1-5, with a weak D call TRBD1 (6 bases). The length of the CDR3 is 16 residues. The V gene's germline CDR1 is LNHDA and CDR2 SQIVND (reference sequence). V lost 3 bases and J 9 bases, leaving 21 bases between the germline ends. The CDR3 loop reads CASSMSGHRILRPQHF. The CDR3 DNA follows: TGTGCCAGTAGTATGTCGGGACACCGGATCCTCCGGCCCCAGCATTTT. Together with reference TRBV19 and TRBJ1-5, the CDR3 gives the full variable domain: DGGITQSPKYLFRKEGQNVTLSCEQNLNHDAMYWYRQDPGQGLRLIYYSQIVNDFQKGDIAEGYSVSREKKESFPLTVTSAQKNPTAFYLCASSMSGHRILRPQHFGDGTRLSIL.

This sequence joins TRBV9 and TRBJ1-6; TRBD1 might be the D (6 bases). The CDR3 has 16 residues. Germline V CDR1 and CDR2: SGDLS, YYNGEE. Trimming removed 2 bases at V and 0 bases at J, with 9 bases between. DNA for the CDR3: TGTGCCAGCAGCGTTGCGACAGGCTCCTATAATTCACCCCTCCACTTT. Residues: CASSVATGSYNSPLHF.

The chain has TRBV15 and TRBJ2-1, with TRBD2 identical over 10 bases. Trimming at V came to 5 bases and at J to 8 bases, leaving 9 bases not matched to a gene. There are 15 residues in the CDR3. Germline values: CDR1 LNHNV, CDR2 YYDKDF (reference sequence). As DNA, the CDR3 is TGTGCCACCAGCCCCCCCAAGCGGGGGGGCGATGAGCAGTTCTTC. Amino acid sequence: CATSPPKRGGDEQFF.

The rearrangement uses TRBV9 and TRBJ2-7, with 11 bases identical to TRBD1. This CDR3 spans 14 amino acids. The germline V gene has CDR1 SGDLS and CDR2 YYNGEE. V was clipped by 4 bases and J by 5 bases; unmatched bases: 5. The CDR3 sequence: CASSFRDRGNEQYF. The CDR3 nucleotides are TGTGCCAGCAGCTTCCGGGACAGGGGGAACGAGCAGTACTTC.

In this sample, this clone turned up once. The CDR3 DNA reads TGCGCCAGCAGCCCCCTAGCGGGAGTAACATACGAGCAGTACTTC. Its translation: CASSPLAGVTYEQYF. The rearrangement links TRBV4-1 to TRBJ2-5; TRBD2 matches at 10 bases. The end of the DNA fits TRBJ2-7 better, so the J call may be wrong. This CDR3 spans 15 amino acids. CDR1 is MGHRA, CDR2 YSYEKL, per germline.

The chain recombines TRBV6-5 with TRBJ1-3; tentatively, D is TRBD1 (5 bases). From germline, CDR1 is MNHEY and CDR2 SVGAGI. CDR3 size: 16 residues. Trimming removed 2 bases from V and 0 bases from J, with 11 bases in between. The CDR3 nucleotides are TGTGCCAGCAGTTACGGCGGGGGGTTCTCTGGAAACACCATATATTTT. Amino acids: CASSYGGGFSGNTIYF.

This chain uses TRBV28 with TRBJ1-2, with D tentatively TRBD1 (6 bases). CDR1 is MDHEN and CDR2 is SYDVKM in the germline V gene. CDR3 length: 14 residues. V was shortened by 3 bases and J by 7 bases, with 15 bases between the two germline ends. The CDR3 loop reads CASSFSQGRFGYTF. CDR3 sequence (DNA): TGTGCCAGCAGTTTTTCCCAGGGGCGGTTTGGCTACACCTTC.

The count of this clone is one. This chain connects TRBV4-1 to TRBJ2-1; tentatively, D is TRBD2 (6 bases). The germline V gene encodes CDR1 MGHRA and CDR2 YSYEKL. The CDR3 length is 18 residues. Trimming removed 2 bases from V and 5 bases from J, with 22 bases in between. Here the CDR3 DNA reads TGCGCCAGCAGCCAAATATTAATTACCGGGACTCACAACAATGAGCAGTTCTTC. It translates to CASSQILITGTHNNEQFF.

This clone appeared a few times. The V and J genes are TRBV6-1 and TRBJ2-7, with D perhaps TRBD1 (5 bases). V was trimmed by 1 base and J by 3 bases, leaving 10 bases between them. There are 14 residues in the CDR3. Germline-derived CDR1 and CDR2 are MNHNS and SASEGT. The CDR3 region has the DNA TGTGCCAGCAGTGAAGAGGGGTTCATCTACGAGCAGTACTTC. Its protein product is CASSEEGFIYEQYF.

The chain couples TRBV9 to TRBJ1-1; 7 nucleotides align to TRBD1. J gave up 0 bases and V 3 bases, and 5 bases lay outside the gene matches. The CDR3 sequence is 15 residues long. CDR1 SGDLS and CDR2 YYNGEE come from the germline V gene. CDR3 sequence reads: CASSETGTMNTEAFF. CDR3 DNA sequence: TGTGCCAGCAGCGAGACAGGGACCATGAACACTGAAGCTTTCTTT.

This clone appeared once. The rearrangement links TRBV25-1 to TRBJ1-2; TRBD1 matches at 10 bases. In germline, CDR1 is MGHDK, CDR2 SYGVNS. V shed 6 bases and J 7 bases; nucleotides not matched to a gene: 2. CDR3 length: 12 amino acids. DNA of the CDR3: TGTGCCAGCAGGAGGGACAGGGGTGGCTACACCTTC. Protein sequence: CASRRDRGGYTF.

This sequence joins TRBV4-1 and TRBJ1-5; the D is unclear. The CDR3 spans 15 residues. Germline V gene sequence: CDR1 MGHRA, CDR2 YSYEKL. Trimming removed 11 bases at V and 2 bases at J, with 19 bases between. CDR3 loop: CAASPESGGNQPQHF. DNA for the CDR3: TGCGCCGCATCCCCGGAGTCCGGGGGCAATCAGCCCCAGCATTTT.

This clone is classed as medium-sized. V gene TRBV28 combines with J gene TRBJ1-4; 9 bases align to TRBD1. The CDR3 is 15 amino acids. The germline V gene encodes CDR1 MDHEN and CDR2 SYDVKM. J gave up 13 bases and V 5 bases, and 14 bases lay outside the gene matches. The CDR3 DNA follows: TGTGCCAGCAGTCCTCCGGGACAGGGACCTTCTAGACTGTTTTTT. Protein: CASSPPGQGPSRLFF.